This TCR beta chain is from a study of regulatory T cells in long-lasting Graves disease. On the study more broadly: To qualify as persistent, Graves' disease required over 5 years of antithyroid drugs with positive TSH receptor antibodies.

CDR3-region Arm-PCR and iRepertoire HTBI primers produced the TCR beta libraries. TCRdb called the multiplex PCR reads again in MiXCR, with one record for every CDR3 protein. The profile covers approximately 400,000 distinct CDR3 sequences, with about a quarter appearing a single time and around 26% taken by the ten largest. This clonotype was seen repeatedly, ten times or more. Time point noted: persistent/refractory GD, antithyroid drugs over 5 years with positive TRAb. PBMC-derived RNA was used for the TCR library. This sequence originates from a female donor with Graves disease. Material: peripheral blood mononuclear cells (PBMCs), obtained when the disease was refractory, from a patient treated with antithyroid drugs.

CDR3 sequence: CASSLTGTAEAFF. CDR3 DNA sequence: TGTGCCAGCAGCTTAACGGGGACAGCCGAAGCTTTCTTT. The V call is TRBV7-3, the J call TRBJ1-1; 7 bases are a match to TRBD1. Trimming at V came to 0 bases and at J to 8 bases, leaving 3 bases not matched to a gene. The CDR3 consists of 13 residues. CDR1 is SGHTA, CDR2 FQGTGA, per germline. The variable domain in full, with the rest retrieved from reference TRBV7-3 and TRBJ1-1, is GAGVSQTPSNKVTEKGKYVELRCDPISGHTALYWYRQSLGQGPEFLIYFQGTGAADDSGLPNDRFFAVRPEGSVSTLKIQRTERGDSAVYLCASSLTGTAEAFFGQGTRLTVV.